This record concerns one T cell receptor beta chain sequence. Its target is not known. Terminally differentiated effector memory CD45RA+ cells were excluded from the naive CD8 cells, which were CD45RO-negative and positively selected for CCR7. Adult donors, all healthy and HIV-negative, had no recent acute infections or vaccinations. This sample was taken from a study of shared clonotypes between healthy human individuals. General study findings and limits: Apart from blood, nothing was sampled; tissue repertoires likely differ. All-four-donor shared clonotypes had higher generation probabilities than non-shared clonotypes did.

V lost 3 bases, J lost 0 bases, and 6 bases stayed unmatched. The CDR3 contains 17 residues. Germline V gives CDR1 LNHDA, CDR2 SQIVND (reference sequence). Assay used: immunoSEQ multiplex PCR; TCRdb lists only in-frame clones, some missing. The table lists about 2,200,000 clones, more than 85% of them singletons. This clonotype was obtained from a man aged 18 to 30 in good health. Some clones in this sample may be carry-over from other donors' samples. This chain connects TRBV19 to TRBJ1-5; 9 nucleotides agree with TRBD1. Specimen: naive CD8+ T cells from PBMCs. The CDR3 DNA is TGTGCCAGTAGTATGACAGGGGGGGGCCATAGCAATCAGCCCCAGCATTTT. Translation gives CASSMTGGGHSNQPQHF.